Each of the 11 T cell receptor beta chains below was sequenced from the same sample in a study of cytomegalovirus exposure and HLA in healthy donors. 60 Vbeta and 13 Jbeta primers were used in PCR. Profiled with immunoSEQ multiplex PCR; TCRdb holds only in-frame clones, not every one. The table lists roughly 110,000 clones, around three quarters of them singletons. The sample consisted of PBMCs. Source of these receptors: a woman aged 25-40 years in good health and CMV-seronegative.

CDR3 residues: CASSLRSPSGGYEQYF. The CDR3 DNA sequence: TGTGCCAGCAGCTTACGCTCTCCTAGCGGGGGTTACGAGCAGTACTTC. This chain connects TRBV7-6 to TRBJ2-7, with TRBD2 matching over 10 bases. This CDR3 region has 16 residues. The germline gives CDR1 SGHVS, CDR2 FNYEAQ. J gave up 4 bases and V 2 bases, and 8 bases lay outside the gene matches.

The chain links TRBV29-1 to TRBJ2-1; possibly TRBD1 for D (5 bases). Germline lookup yields CDR1 SQVTM and CDR2 ANQGSEA. The CDR3 consists of 15 residues. The V gene lost 3 bases and the J gene lost 2 bases, with 14 bases spanning the gap. CDR3 loop: CSVDNDRLAYNEQFF. The DNA of the CDR3 is TGCAGCGTTGACAACGACAGACTTGCCTACAATGAGCAGTTCTTC.

This clone was seen only a few times. The chain couples TRBV7-9 to TRBJ1-4, with a possible D match to TRBD1 (6 bases). Trimming removed 3 bases at V and 10 bases at J, with 18 bases between. The germline V gene encodes CDR1 SEHNR and CDR2 FQNEAQ (reference sequence). CDR3 length equals 15 residues. CDR3: CASSLGPGAEGKLFF. The CDR3 bases are TGTGCCAGCAGCTTGGGGCCAGGGGCTGAGGGAAAACTGTTTTTT.

The gene calls are TRBV19 and TRBJ2-5; the D gene is possibly TRBD2 (6 bases). The V gene lost 6 bases and the J gene lost 2 bases, with 16 bases spanning the gap. The V gene's germline CDR1 is LNHDA and CDR2 SQIVND (reference sequence). CDR3 length: 15 amino acids. CDR3 in amino acids: CASSLTDGGQETQYF. Written as DNA, the CDR3 is TGTGCCAGTAGCCTAACTGATGGAGGGCAAGAGACCCAGTACTTC.

V usage is TRBV6-5 and J usage is TRBJ1-1, with 7 bases identical to TRBD1. The CDR3 totals 12 residues. J was trimmed by 6 bases and V by 5 bases; bases with no gene match: 3. CDR1 is MNHEY and CDR2 is SVGAGI in the germline V gene. The chain's CDR3 is CASSPGTAEAFF. CDR3 in DNA: TGTGCCAGCAGTCCCGGGACAGCTGAAGCTTTCTTT.

The chain has TRBV5-6 and TRBJ2-3; 8 nucleotides match TRBD2. This CDR3 comprises 17 residues. Trimming cost V 2 bases and J 0 bases; bases outside gene matches: 8. Germline lookup yields CDR1 SGHDT and CDR2 YYEEEE. CDR3: CASSFWRGASSTDTQYF. CDR3 in DNA: TGTGCCAGCAGCTTTTGGCGGGGGGCCTCTAGCACAGATACGCAGTATTTT. The full variable domain, its missing parts supplied by reference TRBV5-6 and TRBJ2-3, is DAGVTQSPTHLIKTRGQQVTLRCSPKSGHDTVSWYQQALGQGPQFIFQYYEEEERQRGNFPDRFSGHQFPNYSSELNVNALLLGDSALYLCASSFWRGASSTDTQYFGPGTRLTVL.

V gene TRBV30 combines with J gene TRBJ1-2; D gene ambiguous. Trimming pared 0 bases from V and 7 bases from J, leaving 9 bases between. Looked up from germline, CDR1 is GTSNPN and CDR2 is SVGIG (reference sequence). This CDR3 region has 12 residues. The CDR3, as DNA: TGTGCCTGGAGTGTAAGTCAGTTTGGCTACACCTTC. Its translation: CAWSVSQFGYTF. Supplemented by reference TRBV30 and TRBJ1-2, the full variable domain reads SQTIHQWPATLVQPVGSPLSLECTVEGTSNPNLYWYRQAAGRGLQLLFYSVGIGQISSEVPQNLSASRPQDRQFILSSKKLLLSDSGFYLCAWSVSQFGYTFGSGTRLTVV.

The gene calls are TRBV30 and TRBJ2-5; D not certain. Germline V gives CDR1 GTSNPN, CDR2 SVGIG (reference sequence). CDR3 length: 13 residues. V gave up 0 bases and J gave up 1 base, with 6 bases separating them. The CDR3, as DNA: TGTGCCTGGAGTGTACAGAGCCAAGAGACCCAGTACTTC. This gives the protein CAWSVQSQETQYF.

The CDR3 loop is CASSLGQGDYGYTF. The CDR3 DNA reads as TGTGCCAGCAGCTTGGGACAGGGAGACTATGGCTACACCTTC. The chain has TRBV5-6 and TRBJ1-2; 7 bases map to TRBD1. J was trimmed by 3 bases and V by 0 bases; bases with no gene match: 2. There are 14 residues in the CDR3. Germline V gene data show CDR1 as SGHDT and CDR2 as YYEEEE.

This clone has a handful of counts. This chain uses TRBV2 with TRBJ2-5; TRBD2 matches 14 bases. The CDR3 is 17 amino acids. CDR1 and CDR2 (germline): SNHLY, FYNNEI. V gave up 6 bases and J gave up 2 bases; unmatched junction bases: 8. CDR3 sequence: CASRDRGLAGVQETQYF. The CDR3 region has the DNA TGTGCCAGCAGGGACCGGGGACTAGCGGGAGTTCAAGAGACCCAGTACTTC.

This chain links TRBV9 with TRBJ2-5, with TRBD2 matching 14 bases. The germline gives CDR1 SGDLS, CDR2 YYNGEE. The CDR3 runs 16 residues. V was pared by 4 bases and J by 2 bases, with 4 bases of the junction left unmatched. CDR3 coding DNA: TGTGCCAGCAGCTCGGGACTAGCGGGGGTTCAAGAGACCCAGTACTTC. Translated: CASSSGLAGVQETQYF.